These 26 T cell receptor beta chains came from one sample sequenced in a study of blood T cell repertoires in COVID-19. Produced via immunoSEQ multiplex PCR; TCRdb's table is partial and in-frame only. This table has about 100,000 clones, approximately 84% appearing once. Material for sequencing was peripheral blood. The origin of the receptors is a human donor in a cohort sampled during active COVID-19.

The chain combines TRBV7-2 with TRBJ2-5, with 8 nucleotides matching TRBD1. Germline V gene lookup returns CDR1 SGHTA and CDR2 FQGNSA. The junction had 8 bases not matched to a gene; V was cut back by 6 bases and J by 5 bases. This CDR3 is 14 amino acids long. The CDR3 here is CASRLGQGDETQYF. The CDR3 DNA reads as TGTGCCAGCAGACTCGGACAGGGTGATGAGACCCAGTACTTC.

This chain links TRBV28 with TRBJ2-5; 9 bases map to TRBD2. The V gene end was trimmed by 2 bases and the J gene end by 2 bases; junction bases not matched to a gene: 3. CDR3 length equals 15 residues. Per germline, CDR1 MDHEN and CDR2 SYDVKM. The CDR3: CASSLLAGIQETQYF. DNA for the CDR3: TGTGCCAGCAGTTTACTAGCGGGAATACAAGAGACCCAGTACTTC.

The chain carries TRBV5-1 and TRBJ2-3; TRBD2 is a possible D gene (5 bases). Germline CDR1 reads SGHRS; CDR2 reads YFSETQ. This CDR3 has 14 residues. The ends were cut back, 0 bases at V and 6 bases at J, with 11 bases in the middle. The DNA of the CDR3 is TGCGCCAGCAGCTTGGAAGCTAGCATGGATACGCAGTATTTT. Amino acid sequence: CASSLEASMDTQYF. The full variable domain, its missing parts supplied by reference TRBV5-1 and TRBJ2-3, is KAGVTQTPRYLIKTRGQQVTLSCSPISGHRSVSWYQQTPGQGLQFLFEYFSETQRNKGNFPGRFSGRQFSNSRSEMNVSTLELGDSALYLCASSLEASMDTQYFGPGTRLTVL.

The chain links TRBV7-2 to TRBJ2-1; the D gene is possibly TRBD2 (6 bases). V gave up 5 bases and J gave up 0 bases, with 14 bases separating them. Germline V gives CDR1 SGHTA, CDR2 FQGNSA. This CDR3 has 16 residues. The CDR3 DNA sequence: TGTGCCAGCAGCATGACTGCGGGGAGCTCCTACAATGAGCAGTTCTTC. This gives the protein CASSMTAGSSYNEQFF.

The chain carries TRBV19 and TRBJ2-5; tentatively, D is TRBD1 (6 bases). The CDR3 loop spans 13 amino acids. CDR1 is LNHDA, CDR2 SQIVND, per germline (reference sequence). With 6 bases removed from V and 2 bases from J, the gap between germline ends came to 10 bases. As DNA, the CDR3 is TGTGCCAGTAGGTCAGGACAGCAAGAGACCCAGTACTTC. Translating gives CASRSGQQETQYF.

The chain uses TRBV7-2 and TRBJ2-7; D is unclear. Germline-derived CDR1 and CDR2 are SGHTA and FQGNSA. Trimming took 1 base from V and 6 from J, leaving 10 bases between them. CDR3 size: 13 residues. In DNA form, the CDR3 reads TGTGCCAGCAGCTTAGTAATCCCCTTCGAGCAGTACGTC. This gives the protein CASSLVIPFEQYV.

This chain connects TRBV6-1 to TRBJ2-7; D is undetermined. V was shortened by 3 bases and J by 3 bases, with 12 bases between the two germline ends. The CDR3 consists of 14 residues. The germline V gene encodes CDR1 MNHNS and CDR2 SASEGT. The CDR3 DNA reads TGTGCCAGCAGTGATCCCCCCCTCTACTACGAGCAGTACGTC. It translates to CASSDPPLYYEQYV.

The V call is TRBV12-5, the J call TRBJ2-5; 15 bases agree with TRBD2. The CDR3 length is 16 residues. V trimming: 2 bases; J trimming: 4 bases; junction bases outside the gene matches: 2. Per the germline V gene, CDR1 is LGHNT and CDR2 is FRNRAP. The chain's CDR3 is CASGLTGLAGGETQYF. CDR3 in DNA: TGTGCTAGTGGTTTGACGGGACTAGCGGGAGGAGAGACCCAGTACTTC. Based on the CDR3 plus reference TRBV12-5 and TRBJ2-5, the full variable domain is DARVTQTPRHKVTEMGQEVTMRCQPILGHNTVFWYRQTMMQGLELLAYFRNRAPLDDSGMPKDRFSAEMPDATLATLKIQPSEPRDSAVYFCASGLTGLAGGETQYFGPGTRLLVL.

The rearrangement links TRBV5-4 to TRBJ2-2; 8 bases match TRBD2. Germline assignment: CDR1 SGHNT and CDR2 YYREEE (reference sequence). The CDR3 is 16 amino acids. The trim removed 2 bases at V and 4 bases at J, leaving 7 bases unmatched. CDR3 sequence reads: CASSFPPGGGTGELFF. In DNA, the CDR3 is TGTGCCAGCAGCTTCCCCCCCGGGGGGGGCACCGGGGAGCTGTTTTTT.

V gene TRBV3-1 (or the pseudogene TRBV3-2) combines with J gene TRBJ1-4; 8 nucleotides agree with TRBD1. The CDR3 contains 17 residues. The ends lost 0 bases at V and 8 bases at J; junction bases unmatched: 11. Germline V gene data show CDR1 as LGHDT and CDR2 as YNNKEL (reference sequence). The CDR3 bases are TGTGCCAGCAGCCAAGAAGGGGGACAGGAAGTTAGGGAAAAACTGTTTTTT. It is translated as CASSQEGGQEVREKLFF.

This chain links TRBV18 with TRBJ2-1, with 8 bases fitting TRBD2. Per germline, CDR1 KGHSH and CDR2 LQKENI. The CDR3 totals 15 residues. J was trimmed by 9 bases and V by 2 bases; bases with no gene match: 9. The CDR3 sequence is CASSPGLASRFEQFF. Written as DNA, the CDR3 is TGTGCCAGCTCACCAGGACTAGCCTCGAGATTTGAGCAGTTCTTC. The whole variable domain, filled in from reference TRBV18 and TRBJ2-1, reads NAGVMQNPRHLVRRRGQEARLRCSPMKGHSHVYWYRQLPEEGLKFMVYLQKENIIDESGMPKERFSAEFPKEGPSILRIQQVVRGDSAAYFCASSPGLASRFEQFFGPGTRLTVL.

The DNA of the CDR3 is TGTGCCAGCAGCTTAAGCCCCGGAGGCTCTCATGAGCAGTTCTTC. The encoded protein is CASSLSPGGSHEQFF. The chain joins TRBV7-9 to TRBJ2-1; tentatively, D is TRBD2 (5 bases). This CDR3 contains 15 residues. Germline CDR1 SEHNR, CDR2 FQNEAQ (reference sequence). V lost 2 bases to trimming and J lost 8 bases, with 16 bases between them.

In its sample, this clone was seen once. This rearrangement joins TRBV6-5 to TRBJ2-3; TRBD2 aligns across 13 bases. Germline loops: CDR1 MNHEY, CDR2 SVGAGI. This CDR3 has 15 residues. Losses at the gene ends were 7 bases for V and 4 bases for J; bases not matched to a gene: 5. Written as DNA, the CDR3 is TGTGCCAGCACCCGGACTAGCGGGAGTCCAGATACGCAGTATTTT. Protein product: CASTRTSGSPDTQYF.

The genes are TRBV7-2 and TRBJ2-7, with 9 positions matching TRBD1. Trimming took 5 bases from V and 6 from J; bases not matched to a gene: 5. This CDR3 is 13 amino acids long. Germline loops: CDR1 SGHTA, CDR2 FQGNSA. The CDR3 DNA reads TGTGCCAGCAGCAGGGGACAGGGCAGCGAGCAGTACTTC. Amino acids: CASSRGQGSEQYF.

The rearrangement joins TRBV7-9 to TRBJ2-7, with D perhaps TRBD2 (6 bases). This CDR3 has 15 residues. Germline V gene sequence: CDR1 SEHNR, CDR2 FQNEAQ (reference sequence). V lost 3 bases and J lost 6, with 18 bases in between. Written as DNA, the CDR3 is TGTGCCAGCAGCTTCGGACTACCTAAATTCCTCGAGCAGTACTTC. Protein: CASSFGLPKFLEQYF.

V gene TRBV4-1 combines with J gene TRBJ2-1, with TRBD1 identical over 10 bases. CDR3 length: 16 residues. Trimming removed 4 bases from V and 5 bases from J; junction bases left unmatched: 8. Germline CDR1 and CDR2: MGHRA and YSYEKL. CDR3 coding DNA: TGCGCCAGCAGCCCTATTATTGGACAGGGGGACAATGAGCAGTTCTTC. It yields the protein CASSPIIGQGDNEQFF.

The chain is built from TRBV6-2 or TRBV6-3 and TRBJ2-7, with 13 bases lining up with TRBD2. This CDR3 is built from 15 residues. Germline lookup yields CDR1 MNHEY and CDR2 SVGEGT. The junction had 4 bases not matched to a gene; V was cut back by 4 bases and J by 4 bases. In nucleotides, the CDR3 is TGTGCCAGCAGTTCGAGGACTAGCGGGAGTTACGAGCAGTACTTC. Amino acid sequence: CASSSRTSGSYEQYF.

The chain combines TRBV5-1 with TRBJ1-2; D uncertain. The CDR3 contains 14 residues. Trimming took off 0 bases at V and 1 base at J, with 7 bases between the two ends. The germline V gene encodes CDR1 SGHRS and CDR2 YFSETQ. CDR3 sequence (DNA): TGCGCCAGCAGCTTGGTGGCCAGTAACTATGGCTACACCTTC. Protein: CASSLVASNYGYTF. Full variable domain (missing parts from reference TRBV5-1 and TRBJ1-2): KAGVTQTPRYLIKTRGQQVTLSCSPISGHRSVSWYQQTPGQGLQFLFEYFSETQRNKGNFPGRFSGRQFSNSRSEMNVSTLELGDSALYLCASSLVASNYGYTFGSGTRLTVV.

This clone appeared a single time. CDR3 protein: CASSLGGTNSGNTIYF. CDR3 sequence (DNA): TGTGCCAGCAGCTTAGGCGGGACTAACTCTGGAAACACCATATATTTT. V and J are TRBV7-2 and TRBJ1-3; tentatively, D is TRBD1 (5 bases). V was pared by 1 base and J by 0 bases, with 10 bases between. This CDR3 has 16 residues. Germline lookup yields CDR1 SGHTA and CDR2 FQGNSA.

The chain combines TRBV18 with TRBJ2-7; tentative D call: TRBD2 (5 bases). The CDR3 is made up of 14 amino acids. V lost 8 bases and J 1 base, leaving 15 bases between the germline ends. Germline V gene sequence: CDR1 KGHSH, CDR2 LQKENI. The CDR3 DNA reads TGTGCCAGCGCATCTAGGACTGAGTCCTACGAGCAGTACTTC. Protein product: CASASRTESYEQYF.

The count of this clone is one. This CDR3 is CASSLLAAAEGFNTGELFF. CDR3 sequence (DNA): TGTGCCAGCAGCTTATTGGCGGCGGCCGAAGGTTTTAACACCGGGGAGCTGTTTTTT. The genes are TRBV7-3 and TRBJ2-2; D unclear. Germline V gene lookup returns CDR1 SGHTA and CDR2 FQGTGA. V was pared by 2 bases and J by 2 bases, with 21 bases between. The CDR3 is made up of 19 amino acids. Variable domain in full (rest from reference TRBV7-3 and TRBJ2-2): GAGVSQTPSNKVTEKGKYVELRCDPISGHTALYWYRQSLGQGPEFLIYFQGTGAADDSGLPNDRFFAVRPEGSVSTLKIQRTERGDSAVYLCASSLLAAAEGFNTGELFFGEGSRLTVL.

The gene calls are TRBV3-1 (or the pseudogene TRBV3-2) and TRBJ2-7, with D possibly matching TRBD1 (6 bases). The CDR3 has 13 amino acids. V was clipped by 2 bases and J by 6 bases, with 11 bases between them. Germline V CDR1 and CDR2: LGHDT, YNNKEL (reference sequence). CDR3 sequence reads: CASSQIQGTEQYF. Here the CDR3 DNA reads TGTGCCAGCAGCCAAATACAGGGAACCGAGCAGTACTTC.

This chain uses TRBV28 with TRBJ2-2; TRBD1 might be the D (5 bases). The germline V gene encodes CDR1 MDHEN and CDR2 SYDVKM. CDR3 length equals 13 residues. V lost 11 bases, J lost 2 bases, and 12 bases lay in between. CDR3 in amino acids: CAGKGPNTGELFF. CDR3 in DNA: TGTGCCGGCAAGGGGCCCAACACCGGGGAGCTGTTTTTT. The full variable domain, with the rest looked up from reference TRBV28 and TRBJ2-2, is DVKVTQSSRYLVKRTGEKVFLECVQDMDHENMFWYRQDPGLGLRLIYFSYDVKMKEKGDIPEGYSVSREKKERFSLILESASTNQTSMYLCAGKGPNTGELFFGEGSRLTVL.

The chain has TRBV19 and TRBJ1-5, with 7 bases fitting TRBD1. CDR3 size: 17 residues. Germline V CDR1 and CDR2: LNHDA, SQIVND (reference sequence). The ends lost 5 bases at V and 2 bases at J; junction bases unmatched: 12. The CDR3 protein is CASSVPRQGMGNQPQHF. Here the CDR3 DNA reads TGTGCCAGTAGTGTCCCCCGACAGGGAATGGGCAATCAGCCCCAGCATTTT.

The rearrangement joins TRBV30 to TRBJ1-2, with TRBD1 identical over 10 bases. The J segment lost 8 bases and the V segment lost 5 bases, leaving 20 bases of the junction unmatched. CDR1 and CDR2 from the germline V gene are GTSNPN and SVGIG (reference sequence). The CDR3 extends over 17 amino acids. This chain's CDR3 is CAWLHGTGAILLRGYTF. In DNA, the CDR3 is TGTGCCTGGCTGCACGGGACAGGGGCCATTCTCCTTCGCGGCTACACCTTC. Full variable domain (outside the CDR3, taken from reference TRBV30 and TRBJ1-2): SQTIHQWPATLVQPVGSPLSLECTVEGTSNPNLYWYRQAAGRGLQLLFYSVGIGQISSEVPQNLSASRPQDRQFILSSKKLLLSDSGFYLCAWLHGTGAILLRGYTFGSGTRLTVV.

V is TRBV20-1 and J is TRBJ2-2, with a weak D call TRBD1 (6 bases). Trimming left V 3 bases short and J 5 bases short, with 16 bases between. The CDR3 spans 15 residues. Germline CDR1 is DFQATT and CDR2 is SNEGSKA (reference sequence). This chain's CDR3 is CSASYRQDRTGELFF. The CDR3 coding sequence is TGCAGTGCTAGTTACCGACAGGATCGAACCGGGGAGCTGTTTTTT.